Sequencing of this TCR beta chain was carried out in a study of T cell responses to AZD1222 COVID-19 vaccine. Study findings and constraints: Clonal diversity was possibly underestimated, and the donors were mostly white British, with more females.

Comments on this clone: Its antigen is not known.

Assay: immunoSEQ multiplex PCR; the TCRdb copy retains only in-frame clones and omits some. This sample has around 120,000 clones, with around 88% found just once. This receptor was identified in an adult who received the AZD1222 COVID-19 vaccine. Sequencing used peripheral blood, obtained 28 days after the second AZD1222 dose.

The CDR3 protein is CASRRVPHSYEQYF. CDR3 nucleotides: TGTGCCAGCAGAAGGGTCCCGCACTCCTACGAGCAGTACTTC. The V and J genes are TRBV6-5 and TRBJ2-7; unclear D gene. Germline V gene sequence: CDR1 MNHEY, CDR2 SVGAGI. The V and J ends lost 6 bases and 0 bases respectively, with 12 bases between them. This CDR3 has 14 residues.